This T cell receptor beta chain was profiled in a study of T cells in Graves' hyperthyroidism and ophthalmopathy. Study results and caveats: Ophthalmopathy was separated from stable hyperthyroidism by a 13 V-J model. Most thyroid clonotypes expanded above 0.001 appeared in blood too.

Blood dates from first hyperthyroidism diagnosis, before any ophthalmopathy symptoms. The PBMCs had their origin in 10 ml of fresh peripheral blood. Researchers took RNA transcripts and amplified the TCR beta CDR3 regions from them. Researchers ran a first-round RT-PCR on the TCR CDR3 using the HTBI primer set. TCRdb re-derived calls from the multiplex PCR reads in MiXCR, one entry per CDR3 protein. The repertoire holds hundreds of thousands of distinct CDR3 sequences, with approximately 18% as singletons. As for this clonotype: Its antigen is still unknown. The junction departs from the called germline gene at one end, perhaps through a read error.

The CDR3 has 16 amino acids. In germline, CDR1 is SEHNR, CDR2 FQNEAQ (reference sequence). Sequencing was done on a sample of blood. This clonotype originated in a woman in her 50s with Graves' hyperthyroidism that later progressed to Graves' ophthalmopathy. This rearrangement joins TRBV7-9 to TRBJ2-1; tentative D call: TRBD1 (6 bases). The CDR3 nucleotides are TGTGCCAGCAGCCTCCCCCCAGGGGCTAATTTCGATGAGCGGTTCTTC. Encoded protein: CASSLPPGANFDERFF.